The 22 T cell receptor beta chains listed next were all sequenced from one sample in a study of T cell repertoires in cytomegalovirus infection. In TCRdb, the reads were re-called with MiXCR into one record per CDR3 protein. The data hold about 740,000 distinct CDR3 sequences, with 35% to 45% observed a single time. Source material: PBMCs. The receptors come from a human donor in good health (CMV status not recorded). Some clones in this sample may be carry-over from other donors' samples.

The table lists this clonotype with a few counts. The V gene is TRBV18, the J gene TRBJ2-7, with 14 bases lining up with TRBD2. This CDR3 is 15 amino acids long. Trimming at V came to 3 bases and at J to 5 bases, leaving 3 bases not matched to a gene. CDR1 and CDR2 from the germline V gene are KGHSH and LQKENI. CDR3 protein: CASSPGTSGRNEQYF. The CDR3 coding sequence is TGTGCCAGCTCACCCGGGACTAGCGGGAGAAACGAGCAGTACTTC.

This clonotype was picked up a small number of times. The chain couples TRBV7-9 to TRBJ2-1; maybe TRBD1 (5 bases). Per the germline V gene, CDR1 is SEHNR and CDR2 is FQNEAQ (reference sequence). Deletions cut 1 base from V and 5 bases from J, with 9 bases between. The CDR3 sequence is 14 residues long. CDR3 protein: CASSLESRDNEQFF. In DNA form, the CDR3 reads TGTGCCAGCAGCTTAGAGTCCAGGGACAATGAGCAGTTCTTC.

This clonotype was seen only a few times. V gene TRBV7-6 combines with J gene TRBJ2-1, with unresolved D. Germline V lookup: CDR1 SGHVS, CDR2 FNYEAQ. The V end was cut by 5 bases, the J end by 8 bases, with 25 bases between. This CDR3 comprises 17 residues. DNA of the CDR3: TGTGCCAGCAGCCGCCAGATTCTGGGCCAAGGAGTGGATGAGCAGTTCTTC. As protein: CASSRQILGQGVDEQFF.

The table lists this clonotype with a few counts. V gene TRBV12-3 or TRBV12-4 combines with J gene TRBJ1-5, with D possibly matching TRBD1 (6 bases). The CDR3 is 14 residues long. Trimming left V 5 bases short and J 6 bases short, with 14 bases between. The CDR3 DNA reads TGTGCCAGCAGTCACGGGGGGCTCGGTCAGCCCCAGCATTTT. This codes for CASSHGGLGQPQHF.

This chain joins TRBV24-1 and TRBJ2-7; D is perhaps TRBD2 (5 bases). Germline values: CDR1 KGHDR, CDR2 SFDVKD. CDR3 size: 13 residues. The V end lost 5 bases, the J end lost 2 bases, and 9 bases lay between the germline ends. The CDR3 here is CATSGTRAYEQYF. CDR3 nucleotides: TGTGCCACCAGTGGGACGAGGGCCTACGAGCAGTACTTC.

This chain joins TRBV6-1 and TRBJ1-2; 7 nucleotides line up with TRBD1. The CDR3 is 14 amino acids. Trimming took 6 bases from V and 8 from J; bases not matched to a gene: 12. CDR1 and CDR2 from the germline V gene are MNHNS and SASEGT. The CDR3 is CASSHAQGTAGYTF. The CDR3 coding sequence is TGTGCCAGCAGCCACGCACAGGGGACCGCCGGCTACACCTTC.

The V gene is TRBV12-3 or TRBV12-4, the J gene TRBJ1-1; D perhaps matches TRBD1 (6 bases). Trimming took 6 bases from V and 4 from J, leaving 15 bases between them. The CDR3 extends over 14 amino acids. For the CDR3, the DNA is TGTGCCAGCAGCCATGAACGGGGGGCCACTGAAGCTTTCTTT. The encoded protein is CASSHERGATEAFF.

About this clonotype itself: A read error may account for a junction end that differs from germline. The chain is built from TRBV7-2 and TRBJ2-7; D is perhaps TRBD1 (6 bases). The germline V gene encodes CDR1 SGHTA and CDR2 FQGNSA. The CDR3 has 15 amino acids. The CDR3 loop reads CDSSDPDRRVYEQYF. As DNA, the CDR3 is TGTGACAGCAGCGATCCCGACAGGCGGGTCTATGAGCAGTACTTC.

The J gene is TRBJ1-6, the V gene TRBV5-6; D remains ambiguous. Germline V gene sequence: CDR1 SGHDT, CDR2 YYEEEE. The V and J ends lost 6 bases and 8 bases respectively, with 18 bases between them. The CDR3 is 15 amino acids. Here the CDR3 reads CASTSARYWDSPLHF. The CDR3 region has the DNA TGTGCCAGCACTTCGGCTAGATATTGGGATTCACCCCTCCACTTT.

CDR3 sequence (DNA): TGTGCCAGCAGCTACACCGGGTCCTACCCCTACAATGAGCAGTTCTTC. Protein: CASSYTGSYPYNEQFF. J is TRBJ2-1 and V is TRBV11-3; D is unresolved. V was clipped by 4 bases and J by 2 bases, with 15 bases between them. Germline lookup yields CDR1 SGHNT and CDR2 YENEEA. The CDR3 covers 16 residues. The variable domain in full, with the rest retrieved from reference TRBV11-3 and TRBJ2-1, is EAGVVQSPRYKIIEKKQPVAFWCNPISGHNTLYWYLQNLGQGPELLIRYENEEAVDDSQLPKDRFSAERLKGVDSTLKIQPAELGDSAVYLCASSYTGSYPYNEQFFGPGTRLTVL.

This clonotype was seen more than once but under ten times. The V and J genes are TRBV4-2 and TRBJ1-4; a possible D gene is TRBD1 (5 bases). The CDR3 is made up of 16 amino acids. Trimming removed 0 bases from V and 5 bases from J, with 13 bases in between. Germline loops: CDR1 LGHNA, CDR2 YNFKEQ. The CDR3 bases are TGTGCCAGCAGCCAAGATCCAGGGAGCCTCAATGAAAAACTGTTTTTT. Translated: CASSQDPGSLNEKLFF.

In this sample, this clonotype turned up many times. The chain recombines TRBV7-9 with TRBJ2-1; no reliable D call. V was cut by 4 bases and J by 3 bases, with 19 bases left in between. This CDR3 spans 17 amino acids. Germline loops: CDR1 SEHNR, CDR2 FQNEAQ (reference sequence). CDR3 bases: TGTGCCAGCAGCTCCAAGTTAATTGCGGAGAACTACAATGAGCAGTTCTTC. Its translation: CASSSKLIAENYNEQFF.

The CDR3 region is CASSFEETGYGYTF. The CDR3 bases are TGTGCCAGCAGCTTCGAAGAAACAGGCTATGGCTACACCTTC. The rearrangement uses TRBV5-6 and TRBJ1-2; D might be TRBD1 (5 bases). This CDR3 is built from 14 residues. Trimming pared 2 bases from V and 4 bases from J, leaving 12 bases between. Germline-derived CDR1 and CDR2 are SGHDT and YYEEEE.

This clonotype was observed a few times. The rearrangement links TRBV6-6 to TRBJ1-1; D call uncertain. This CDR3 contains 13 residues. The V gene lost 2 bases and the J gene lost 0 bases, with 4 bases spanning the gap. CDR1 is MNHNY and CDR2 is SVGAGI in the germline V gene (reference sequence). Written as DNA, the CDR3 is TGTGCCAGCAGTTACATTGTGAACACTGAAGCTTTCTTT. As protein: CASSYIVNTEAFF.

This clonotype came up once. The genes are TRBV27 and TRBJ2-5, with 11 bases that match TRBD2. The germline V gene has CDR1 MNHEY and CDR2 SMNVEV (reference sequence). Germline trimming cut 0 bases from V and 3 bases from J; bases unmatched to any gene: 12. This CDR3 is 19 amino acids long. The CDR3 sequence: CASSLSLAGELWEEETQYF. CDR3 coding DNA: TGTGCCAGCAGTTTATCACTAGCGGGAGAATTATGGGAGGAAGAGACCCAGTACTTC.

This clonotype was counted between two and nine times. The V gene is TRBV29-1, the J gene TRBJ2-7; D possibly corresponds to TRBD1 (5 bases). V gave up 1 base and J gave up 0 bases, with 10 bases separating them. This CDR3 is 14 amino acids long. The germline V gene has CDR1 SQVTM and CDR2 ANQGSEA. The CDR3 bases are TGCAGCGTTGAAGGGAGCCAGGGCTCCTACGAGCAGTACTTC. Translation gives CSVEGSQGSYEQYF.

Concerning this clonotype: Just one base apart from a much larger clone, this may be a read error. The chain combines TRBV6-2 or TRBV6-3 with TRBJ2-7; 10 bases match TRBD2. Germline V gene lookup returns CDR1 MNHEY and CDR2 SVGEGT. V dropped 6 bases and J dropped 8; count of bases not matched to a gene: 10. The CDR3 spans 14 residues. CDR3 protein: CASRVLAGVGKQYF. The CDR3 coding sequence is TGTGCCAGCAGAGTCCTAGCGGGAGTAGGAAAGCAGTACTTC.

The chain combines TRBV19 with TRBJ2-1, with 13 bases that match TRBD2. The CDR3 has 15 amino acids. The trim removed 2 bases at V and 10 bases at J, leaving 5 bases unmatched. Per germline, CDR1 LNHDA and CDR2 SQIVND (reference sequence). The CDR3 loop is CASSIPTSGRNEQFF. CDR3 nucleotide sequence: TGTGCCAGTAGTATACCGACTAGCGGGAGGAACGAGCAGTTCTTC.

This clonotype occurred a few times. The gene calls are TRBV12-3 or TRBV12-4 and TRBJ2-5; D is undetermined. The ends were cut back, 8 bases at V and 5 bases at J, with 15 bases in the middle. This CDR3 spans 13 amino acids. The CDR3 protein is CASQAQHRETQYF. The CDR3, as DNA: TGTGCCAGCCAAGCGCAGCACCGGGAGACCCAGTACTTC.

This clonotype was seen a few times. The chain combines TRBV5-4 with TRBJ2-7; 8 nucleotides line up with TRBD1. Germline CDR1 reads SGHNT; CDR2 reads YYREEE (reference sequence). The CDR3 totals 14 residues. Trimming at V came to 2 bases and at J to 6 bases, leaving 7 bases not matched to a gene. CDR3 residues: CASSLQGGLGEQYF. The CDR3 coding sequence is TGTGCCAGCAGCTTACAGGGGGGCTTAGGCGAGCAGTACTTC. The full variable domain, rest sourced from reference TRBV5-4 and TRBJ2-7, is ETGVTQSPTHLIKTRGQQVTLRCSSQSGHNTVSWYQQALGQGPQFIFQYYREEENGRGNFPPRFSGLQFPNYSSELNVNALELDDSALYLCASSLQGGLGEQYFGPGTRLTVT.

The chain employs TRBV24-1 and TRBJ2-1; 11 bases match TRBD2. V was pared by 4 bases and J by 3 bases, with 4 bases of the junction left unmatched. The CDR3 sequence is 16 residues long. Germline CDR1 and CDR2: KGHDR and SFDVKD. The CDR3 region has the DNA TGTGCCACCAGTGAGGTAGCGGGAGGGAGCTACAATGAGCAGTTCTTC. Its translation: CATSEVAGGSYNEQFF.

V and J are TRBV2 and TRBJ2-3; 7 bases are a match to TRBD2. With 5 bases clipped from V and 0 bases from J, the junction kept 5 bases outside the gene matches. The germline gives CDR1 SNHLY, CDR2 FYNNEI. The CDR3 runs to 15 residues. The CDR3 DNA reads TGTGCCAGCAGTCGAGCGGGACCTAGCACAGATACGCAGTATTTT. Its protein product is CASSRAGPSTDTQYF.